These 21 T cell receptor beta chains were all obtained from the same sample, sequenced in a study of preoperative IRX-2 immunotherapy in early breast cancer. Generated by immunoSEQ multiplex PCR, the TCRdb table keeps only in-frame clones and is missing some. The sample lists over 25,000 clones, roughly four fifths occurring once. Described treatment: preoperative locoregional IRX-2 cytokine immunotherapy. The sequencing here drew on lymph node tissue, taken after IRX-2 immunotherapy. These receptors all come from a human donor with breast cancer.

The CDR3 spells CASSRDLLGGYTF. Here the CDR3 DNA reads TGTGCCAGCAGCCGGGACCTACTCGGCGGCTACACCTTC. The chain recombines TRBV7-1 with TRBJ1-2; the D gene is possibly TRBD1 (5 bases). TRBV7-1 carries the ORF label, with uncertain function. Trimming pared 5 bases from V and 8 bases from J, leaving 15 bases between. This CDR3 is built from 13 residues.

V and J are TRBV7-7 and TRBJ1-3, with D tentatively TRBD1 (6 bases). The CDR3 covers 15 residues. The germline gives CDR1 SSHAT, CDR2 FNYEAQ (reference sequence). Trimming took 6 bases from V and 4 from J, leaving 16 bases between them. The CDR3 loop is CASRPQGLQGNTIYF. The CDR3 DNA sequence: TGTGCCAGCAGGCCCCAGGGGCTTCAGGGAAACACCATATATTTT.

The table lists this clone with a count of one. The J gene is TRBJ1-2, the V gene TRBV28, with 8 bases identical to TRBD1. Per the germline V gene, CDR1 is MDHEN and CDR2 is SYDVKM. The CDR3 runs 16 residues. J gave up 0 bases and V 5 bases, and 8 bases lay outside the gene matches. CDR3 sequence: CASSPRGQRSNYGYTF. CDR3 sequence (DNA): TGTGCCAGCAGTCCCAGGGGGCAAAGGTCTAACTATGGCTACACCTTC.

In DNA form, the CDR3 reads TGTGCCAGCAGCCTCCGGGACAGGGGTGGGTATGGCTACACCTTC. Its translation is CASSLRDRGGYGYTF. V gene TRBV11-3 combines with J gene TRBJ1-2; 10 nucleotides match TRBD1. Unmatched junction bases numbered 8, after V lost 5 bases and J lost 5 bases. This CDR3 is built from 15 residues. Germline-derived CDR1 and CDR2 are SGHNT and YENEEA.

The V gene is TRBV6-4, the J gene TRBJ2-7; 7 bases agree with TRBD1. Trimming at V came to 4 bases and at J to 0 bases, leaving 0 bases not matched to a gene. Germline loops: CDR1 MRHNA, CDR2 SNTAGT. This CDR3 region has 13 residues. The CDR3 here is CASSGQGSYEQYF. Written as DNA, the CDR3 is TGTGCCAGCAGTGGACAGGGCTCCTACGAGCAGTACTTC.

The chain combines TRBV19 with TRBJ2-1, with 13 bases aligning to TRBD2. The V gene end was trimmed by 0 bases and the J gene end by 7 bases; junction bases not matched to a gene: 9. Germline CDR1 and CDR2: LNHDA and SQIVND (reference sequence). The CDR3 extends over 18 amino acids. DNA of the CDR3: TGTGCCAGTAGTATAGATCGGTGGACTAGCGGGAGAAAAAATGAGCAGTTCTTC. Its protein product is CASSIDRWTSGRKNEQFF.

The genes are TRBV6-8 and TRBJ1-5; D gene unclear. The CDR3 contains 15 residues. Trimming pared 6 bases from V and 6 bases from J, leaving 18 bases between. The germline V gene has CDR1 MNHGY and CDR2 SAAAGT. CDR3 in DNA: TGTGCCAGCAGCCCGACGGTATTAACTGCTCAGCCCCAGCATTTT. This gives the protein CASSPTVLTAQPQHF.

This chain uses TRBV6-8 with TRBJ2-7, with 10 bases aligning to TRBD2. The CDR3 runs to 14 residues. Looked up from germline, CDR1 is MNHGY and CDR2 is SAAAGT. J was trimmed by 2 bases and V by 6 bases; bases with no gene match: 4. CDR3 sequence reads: CASRVLAGPYEQYF. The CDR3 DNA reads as TGTGCCAGCAGGGTACTAGCGGGGCCCTACGAGCAGTACTTC.

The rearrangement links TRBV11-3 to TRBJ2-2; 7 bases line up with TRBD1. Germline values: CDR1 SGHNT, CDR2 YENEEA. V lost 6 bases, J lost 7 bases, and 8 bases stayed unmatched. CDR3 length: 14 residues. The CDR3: CASRPGQESGELFF. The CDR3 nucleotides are TGTGCCAGCAGACCCGGACAGGAGAGCGGGGAGCTGTTTTTT.

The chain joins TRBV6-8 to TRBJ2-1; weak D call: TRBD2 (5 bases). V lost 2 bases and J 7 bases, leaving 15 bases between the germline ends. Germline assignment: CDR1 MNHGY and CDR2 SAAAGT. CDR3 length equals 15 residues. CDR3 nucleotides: TGTGCCAGCAGTTACGCCTCCGGAGGAGCAAATGAGCAGTTCTTC. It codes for CASSYASGGANEQFF.

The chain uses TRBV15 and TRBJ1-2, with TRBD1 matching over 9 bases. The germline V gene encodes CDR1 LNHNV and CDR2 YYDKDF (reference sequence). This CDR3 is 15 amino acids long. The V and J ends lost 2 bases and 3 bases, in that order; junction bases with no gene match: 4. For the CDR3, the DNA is TGTGCCACCAGCAGAACAGGGGGCGCCCACTATGGCTACACCTTC. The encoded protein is CATSRTGGAHYGYTF.

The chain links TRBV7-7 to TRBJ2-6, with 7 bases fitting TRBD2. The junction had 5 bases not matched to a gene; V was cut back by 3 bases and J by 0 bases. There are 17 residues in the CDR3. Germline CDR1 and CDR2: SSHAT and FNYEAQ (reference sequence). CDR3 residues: CASSLREKVSGANVLTF. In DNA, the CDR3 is TGTGCCAGCAGCTTGCGGGAGAAGGTCTCTGGGGCCAACGTCCTGACTTTC.

CDR3: CASKMGLRNTIYF. For the CDR3, the DNA is TGTGCCAGCAAAATGGGGCTTCGAAACACCATATATTTT. The chain joins TRBV28 to TRBJ1-3, with D perhaps TRBD1 (5 bases). V was clipped by 7 bases and J by 5 bases, with 12 bases between them. Germline V gene data show CDR1 as MDHEN and CDR2 as SYDVKM. CDR3 length: 13 amino acids.

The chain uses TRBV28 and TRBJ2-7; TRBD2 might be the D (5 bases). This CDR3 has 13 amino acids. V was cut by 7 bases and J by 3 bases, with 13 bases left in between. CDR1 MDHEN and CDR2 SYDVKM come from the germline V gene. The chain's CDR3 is CASISGINYEQYF. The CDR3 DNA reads TGTGCCAGCATCTCGGGAATTAACTACGAGCAGTACTTC.

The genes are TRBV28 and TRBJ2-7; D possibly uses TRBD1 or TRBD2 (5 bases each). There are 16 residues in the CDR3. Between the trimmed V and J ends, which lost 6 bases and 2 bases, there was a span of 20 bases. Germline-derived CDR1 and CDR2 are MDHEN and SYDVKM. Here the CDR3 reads CASRVRGAQGAYEQYF. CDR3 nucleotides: TGTGCCAGCAGGGTCCGGGGCGCCCAAGGGGCCTACGAGCAGTACTTC. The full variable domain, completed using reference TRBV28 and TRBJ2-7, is DVKVTQSSRYLVKRTGEKVFLECVQDMDHENMFWYRQDPGLGLRLIYFSYDVKMKEKGDIPEGYSVSREKKERFSLILESASTNQTSMYLCASRVRGAQGAYEQYFGPGTRLTVT.

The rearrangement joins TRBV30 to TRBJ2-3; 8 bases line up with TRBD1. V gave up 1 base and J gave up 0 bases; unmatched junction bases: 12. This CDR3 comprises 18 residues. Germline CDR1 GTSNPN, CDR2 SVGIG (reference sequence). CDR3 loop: CAWSAPDREKFSTDTQYF. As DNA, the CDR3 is TGTGCCTGGAGTGCCCCGGACAGGGAGAAGTTTAGCACAGATACGCAGTATTTT.

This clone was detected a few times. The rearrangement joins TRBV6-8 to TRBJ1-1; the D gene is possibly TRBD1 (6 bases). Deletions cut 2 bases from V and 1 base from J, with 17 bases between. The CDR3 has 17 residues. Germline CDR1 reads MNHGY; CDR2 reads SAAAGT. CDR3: CASSYPKPGQPNTEAFF. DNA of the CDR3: TGTGCCAGCAGTTACCCGAAACCGGGACAACCGAACACTGAAGCTTTCTTT.

DNA of the CDR3: TGTGCCAGCACCCCAGAAGGGGCTCATAACTATGGCTACACCTTC. Residues: CASTPEGAHNYGYTF. This sequence joins TRBV6-4 and TRBJ1-2, with D possibly matching TRBD1 (5 bases). Germline V gives CDR1 MRHNA, CDR2 SNTAGT. V was clipped by 7 bases and J by 1 base, with 16 bases between them. The CDR3 has 15 amino acids.

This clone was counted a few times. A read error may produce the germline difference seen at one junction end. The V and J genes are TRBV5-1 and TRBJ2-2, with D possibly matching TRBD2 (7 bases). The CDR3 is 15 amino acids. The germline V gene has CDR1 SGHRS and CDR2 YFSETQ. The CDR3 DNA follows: TGCGCCAGCCGCTTAGTACGGGGGGCGACCGGGGAGCTGTTTTTT. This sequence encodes CASRLVRGATGELFF.

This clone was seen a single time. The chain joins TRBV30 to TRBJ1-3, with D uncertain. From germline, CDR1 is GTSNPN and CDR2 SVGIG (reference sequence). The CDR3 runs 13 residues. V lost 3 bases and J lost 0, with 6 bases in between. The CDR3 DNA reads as TGTGCCTGGAGACCTTACTCTGGAAACACCATATATTTT. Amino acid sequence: CAWRPYSGNTIYF. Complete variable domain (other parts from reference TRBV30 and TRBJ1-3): SQTIHQWPATLVQPVGSPLSLECTVEGTSNPNLYWYRQAAGRGLQLLFYSVGIGQISSEVPQNLSASRPQDRQFILSSKKLLLSDSGFYLCAWRPYSGNTIYFGEGSWLTVV.

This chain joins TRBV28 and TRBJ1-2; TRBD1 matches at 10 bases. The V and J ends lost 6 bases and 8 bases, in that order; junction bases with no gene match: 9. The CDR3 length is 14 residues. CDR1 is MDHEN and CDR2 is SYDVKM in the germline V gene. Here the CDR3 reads CASSLTGGSRGYTF. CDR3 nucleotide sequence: TGTGCCAGCAGCTTGACAGGGGGCTCAAGGGGCTACACCTTC.